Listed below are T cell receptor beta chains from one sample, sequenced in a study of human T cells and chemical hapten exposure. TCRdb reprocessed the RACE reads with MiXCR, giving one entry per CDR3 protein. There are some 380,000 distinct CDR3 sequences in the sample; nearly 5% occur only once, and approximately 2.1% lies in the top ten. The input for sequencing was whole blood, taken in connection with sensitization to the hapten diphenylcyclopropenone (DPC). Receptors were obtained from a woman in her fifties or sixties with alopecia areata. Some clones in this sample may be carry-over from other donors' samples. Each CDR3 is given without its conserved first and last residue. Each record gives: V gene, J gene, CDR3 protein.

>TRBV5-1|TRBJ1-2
ASSFTGSRGRLRNYGYT
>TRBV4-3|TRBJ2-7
ASSQDSRGPLDEQY
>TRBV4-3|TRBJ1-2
ASSQPGQGLSGYT
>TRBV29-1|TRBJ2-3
SSGGIDTQY
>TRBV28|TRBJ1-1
ASSLDGGRTEAF
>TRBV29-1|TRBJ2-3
SVAQGDTQY
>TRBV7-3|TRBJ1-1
ASSLTFDSGSTEAF
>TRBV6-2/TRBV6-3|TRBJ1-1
ASSYSVEAF
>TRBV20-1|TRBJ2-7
SARALGGSSYEQY
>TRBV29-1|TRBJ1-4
SVVPGGATNEKLF
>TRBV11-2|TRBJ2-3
ASSLVPDTDTQY
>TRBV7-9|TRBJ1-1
ASSLTVEAF
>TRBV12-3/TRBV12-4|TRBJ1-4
ASSHQRREEKLF
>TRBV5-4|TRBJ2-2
ASSFTSGGAKELF
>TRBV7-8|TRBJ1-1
ASSSGTVAQEAF
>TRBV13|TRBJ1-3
ASSLGQTAGNTIY
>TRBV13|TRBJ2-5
ASSLASFQRGEQDTQY
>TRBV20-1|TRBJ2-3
SARRGGEDTQY
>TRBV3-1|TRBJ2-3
ASSQELAVRDTQY
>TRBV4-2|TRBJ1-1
ASSRGLEPEAF
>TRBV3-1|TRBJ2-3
ASSPVIGESTDTQY
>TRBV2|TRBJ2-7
ASSRAEQY
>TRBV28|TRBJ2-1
AVGGPEQF
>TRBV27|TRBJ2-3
ASSPFFGLAGTDTQY
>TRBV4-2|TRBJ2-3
ASSPLAGRGDTQY
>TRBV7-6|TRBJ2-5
ASSPDWSGAQY
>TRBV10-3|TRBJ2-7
AISASYEQY
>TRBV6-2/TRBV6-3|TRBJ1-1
ASSRPVAEAF
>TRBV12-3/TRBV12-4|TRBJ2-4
ASRQTGVNIQY
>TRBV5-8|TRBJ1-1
ASSLTSRGTEAF
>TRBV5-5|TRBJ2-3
ASSYRRGQSDTQY
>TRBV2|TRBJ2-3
ASSRTSGGPTDTQY
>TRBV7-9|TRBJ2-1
ASRSGTSAPNEQF
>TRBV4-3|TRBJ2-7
ASSPGQGEYEQY
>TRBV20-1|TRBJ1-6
SARKSGQNNSPLH
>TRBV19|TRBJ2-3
ASSTGEGTDTQY
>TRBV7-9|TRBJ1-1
ASSSKTGHTEAF